What follows are 6 T cell receptor beta chains derived from one specimen sequenced in a study of Graves' ophthalmopathy and Graves' hyperthyroidism. RNA transcripts yielded amplified TCR beta CDR3 regions. The first round was an RT-PCR with HTBI primers, and the second round was a multiplex PCR. Using its own MiXCR run on the multiplex PCR reads, TCRdb lists one record per CDR3 protein. The repertoire holds approximately 1.2 million distinct CDR3 sequences, 36% seen once, with more than 9.5% in the top ten. Sequencing used peripheral blood or thyroid tissue (not recorded which). The receptors shown here come from an adult man with Graves' hyperthyroidism.

The chain is built from TRBV10-3 and TRBJ1-6; D is possibly TRBD1 (5 bases). The CDR3 is 14 amino acids. The germline V gene encodes CDR1 ENHRY and CDR2 SYGVKD. Trimming stripped 4 bases from V and 9 bases from J, with 13 bases between. Here the CDR3 DNA reads TGTGCCATCAGTGGGCTCGAGGGGTCTTCACCCCTCCACTTT. Translation: CAISGLEGSSPLHF.

Here the CDR3 reads CASSTRGGHGTTDTQYF. The CDR3 DNA is TGTGCCAGCAGCACACGAGGGGGACACGGAACCACAGATACGCAGTATTTT. The rearrangement links TRBV6-5 to TRBJ2-3; tentatively, D is TRBD1 (6 bases). Germline CDR1 MNHEY, CDR2 SVGAGI. The ends were cut back, 6 bases at V and 2 bases at J, with 21 bases in the middle. The CDR3 has 17 amino acids.

The chain uses TRBV12-3 or TRBV12-4 and TRBJ1-1; D unresolved. V gave up 7 bases and J gave up 0 bases, with 15 bases separating them. The CDR3 contains 15 residues. The chain's CDR3 is CASTLGSCLNTEAFF. In DNA, the CDR3 is TGTGCCAGCACTTTGGGGAGCTGTTTGAACACTGAAGCTTTCTTT.

The chain uses TRBV28 and TRBJ1-1; D may be TRBD1 (5 bases). The germline CDR1 and CDR2 sequences are MDHEN and SYDVKM. V lost 4 bases and J lost 5, with 11 bases in between. There are 13 residues in the CDR3. DNA of the CDR3: TGTGCCAGCAGTTCGGGGACTTTTACTGAAGCTTTCTTT. This codes for CASSSGTFTEAFF.

In its sample, this clonotype was seen once. V is TRBV7-2 and J is TRBJ2-7; TRBD2 matches 12 bases. The CDR3 contains 17 residues. Trimming removed 4 bases from V and 9 bases from J; junction bases left unmatched: 16. Germline CDR1 and CDR2: SGHTA and FQGNSA. CDR3 sequence reads: CASSSLWTSGIRRGQYF. Written as DNA, the CDR3 is TGTGCCAGCAGCTCCCTATGGACTAGCGGGATCCGCCGTGGGCAGTACTTC.

The chain recombines TRBV6-5 with TRBJ1-2, with 8 nucleotides matching TRBD1. The CDR3 has 18 residues. Germline V gene data show CDR1 as MNHEY and CDR2 as SVGAGI. Trimming cost V 2 bases and J 6 bases; bases outside gene matches: 17. Here the CDR3 DNA reads TGTGCCAGCAGTTACAAACCCGGGACAGGAACTCAGTTGAATGGCTACACCTTC. It yields the protein CASSYKPGTGTQLNGYTF.